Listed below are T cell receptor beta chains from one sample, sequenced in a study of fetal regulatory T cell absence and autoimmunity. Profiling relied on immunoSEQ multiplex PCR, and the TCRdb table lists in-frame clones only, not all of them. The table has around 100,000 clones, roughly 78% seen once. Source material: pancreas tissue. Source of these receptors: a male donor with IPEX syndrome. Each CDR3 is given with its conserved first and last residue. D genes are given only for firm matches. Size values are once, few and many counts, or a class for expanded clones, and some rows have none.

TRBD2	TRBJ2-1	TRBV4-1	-	CASSQAGLAGSSEQFF	TGCGCCAGCAGCCAGGCTGGACTAGCGGGGAGCAGTGAGCAGTTCTTC
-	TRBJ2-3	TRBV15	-	CATSKGVSTDTQYF	TGTGCCACCAGCAAGGGGGTTAGCACAGATACGCAGTATTTT
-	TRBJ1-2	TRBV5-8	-	CASTGPMNYGYTF	TGTGCCAGCACCGGACCCATGAACTATGGCTACACCTTC
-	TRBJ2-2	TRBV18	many	CASSPGGLITGELFF	TGTGCCAGCTCACCCGGGGGGCTGATCACCGGGGAGCTGTTTTTT
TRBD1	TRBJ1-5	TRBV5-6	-	CASSLEGQGAGQPQHF	TGTGCCAGCAGCTTAGAAGGACAGGGGGCCGGTCAGCCCCAGCATTTT
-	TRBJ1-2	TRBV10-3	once	CAISVSANYGYTF	TGTGCCATCAGTGTCTCAGCGAACTATGGCTACACCTTC
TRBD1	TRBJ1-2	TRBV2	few	CASSADRGRGYTF	TGTGCCAGCAGTGCTGACAGGGGCAGGGGCTACACCTTC
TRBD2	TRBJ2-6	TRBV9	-	CASSKSSGSAGANVLTF	TGTGCCAGCAGCAAATCTAGCGGGAGTGCTGGGGCCAACGTCCTGACTTTC
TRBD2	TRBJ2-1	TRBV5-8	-	CASTLGRLAGDEQFF	TGTGCCAGCACCTTGGGTAGGCTAGCGGGGGATGAGCAGTTCTTC
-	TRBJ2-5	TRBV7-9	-	CASSHPGRNQETQYF	TGTGCCAGCAGCCATCCCGGACGGAACCAAGAGACCCAGTACTTC
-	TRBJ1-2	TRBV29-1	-	CRLDSRYGYTF	TGCAGGCTTGACAGCCGCTATGGCTACACCTTC
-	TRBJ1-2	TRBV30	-	CAWSVRLAHGYTF	TGTGCCTGGAGTGTACGGTTGGCCCATGGCTACACCTTC
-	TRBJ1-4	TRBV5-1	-	CASSLDSGTNEKLFF	TGCGCCAGCAGCTTGGATTCGGGGACTAATGAAAAACTGTTTTTT
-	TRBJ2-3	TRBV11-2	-	CASSLAARDTQYF	TGTGCCAGCAGCTTAGCGGCGAGAGATACGCAGTATTTT
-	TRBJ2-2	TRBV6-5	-	CASARAHNTGELFF	TGTGCCAGCGCTAGGGCCCATAACACCGGGGAGCTGTTTTTT
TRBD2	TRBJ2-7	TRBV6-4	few	CASSDAASGGRCYEQYF	TGTGCCAGCAGTGACGCGGCTAGCGGGGGACGTTGCTACGAGCAGTACTTC
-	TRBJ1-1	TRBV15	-	CATSRVRTPNTEAFF	TGTGCCACCAGCAGAGTCCGTACCCCGAACACTGAAGCTTTCTTT